This T cell receptor (beta chain) was sequenced for a study of blood T cell repertoires in COVID-19 (dated by TCRdb to the early 2020s). About the full investigation: Collaborator samples came from the United States, Italy and Spain and covered acute and convalescent phases of COVID-19. The material from the prospective study consisted of cDNA or gDNA derived from T cells, B-cell-depleted T cells, or PBMCs. The dataset comprised deeply sampled blood TCRbeta repertoires from subjects exposed to, actively infected with, or recovered from COVID-19. The repertoires were made available in a free public database intended to serve as a resource for research on the immune response to SARS-CoV-2. The samples were drawn from two sources: the first 160 participants of the ongoing ImmuneRACE study, and fewer than 1,500 subjects contributed by 6 global collaborators. Sample metadata almost always included a de-identified subject ID, COVID-19 status, age in years and sex. HLA class I and class II types, where available, came from metadata supplied by the sample provider rather than from assay-based typing.

Worth noting for this clone: This receptor's antigen is unknown. No base quality information exists; no much larger clone differs at one position.

Counted from cysteine to phenylalanine, this CDR3 has 12 amino acids. Just the 36-base CDR3 DNA is kept, in frame starting at base 1. CDR1 and CDR2 are read off the germline V gene (reference sequence) as SGHNT and YYREEE. V lost 0 bases and J lost 8 bases; the stretch between them is 5 bases long. Samples from volunteer blood donors who had recovered from COVID-19 were contributed by a second Seattle source. Each collaborating institution followed its own protocols to collect whole blood in K2EDTA tubes. For TCRbeta analysis, collaborators shipped samples in one of three forms: frozen whole blood, isolated PBMCs, or DNA extracted from either of those sample types. The immunoSEQ Assay, a bias-controlled multiplex PCR, was used to amplify TCRbeta CDR3 regions from genomic DNA. The paper's data handling went like this. Within the assay, amplification of reference gene primers was used to estimate how many nucleated cells each sample contained. To quantify the absolute abundance of each unique TCRbeta CDR3 rearrangement, sequence reads were collapsed and filtered. For each sample, productive Simpson clonality was calculated by taking the square root of Simpson's diversity index across productive rearrangements. In TCRdb, the immuneACCESS table is reduced to in-frame sequences with V and J assigned. These tables do not hold every clone; where another copy was compared, an unresolved V gene accounts for under half, and the others remain unexplained. V, J and clone size derive from that table, while D and trimming were established from the DNA sequence. This sample comprises under 150,000 clones, roughly 84% of them detected only once. 8% to 9% of the sample comes from the top ten.

Results and caveats for the whole study, not just this receptor: The amount of clinical and demographic metadata varied by source and participant and was provided uncurated.

The sample was peripheral blood. The receptor was derived from a woman in her seventies who had recovered from COVID-19. Recombination linked TRBV5-4 to TRBJ1-4; no D gene call is confident. The nucleotides are TGTGCCAGCAGCTTGGAAAGCGAAAAACTGTTTTTT. It is translated as CASSLESEKLFF.